This T cell receptor beta chain was documented in a study of blood T cell repertoires in COVID-19. Overall study context: The analysed material was cDNA or gDNA that came from T cells, B-cell-depleted T cells, or PBMCs.

Here immunoSEQ multiplex PCR was the method, and the copy in TCRdb shows in-frame clones only, minus some. Among about 380,000 clones listed, roughly 85% were seen once. The junction had 7 bases not matched to a gene; V was cut back by 5 bases and J by 3 bases. The CDR3 is 14 residues long. CDR1 and CDR2 (germline): SGHTS, YDEGEE. The chain recombines TRBV5-8 with TRBJ2-7; 8 bases align to TRBD1. The source is a woman younger than 35 with acute or convalescent COVID-19. The sample comprised peripheral blood. The CDR3 here is CASSSRTGYYEQYF. The CDR3 DNA sequence: TGTGCCAGCAGTTCCAGGACAGGGTACTACGAGCAGTACTTC.